The clone carrying this T cell receptor (beta chain) was detected once. Profiled with immunoSEQ multiplex PCR; TCRdb holds only in-frame clones, not every one. The profile shows around 100,000 clones, more than 70% of them singletons. This record comes from a study of blood T cell repertoires in COVID-19. For the study at large: Whether acute or convalescent, the COVID-19 samples came from the United States, Italy and Spain.

Trimming stripped 6 bases from V and 8 bases from J, with 16 bases between. The CDR3 runs 13 residues. In germline, CDR1 is MNHEY, CDR2 SMNVEV (reference sequence). The clonotype comes from a woman older than 75 in a cohort sampled during active COVID-19. The J gene is TRBJ1-2, the V gene TRBV27; maybe TRBD1 (6 bases). Sequencing was performed on peripheral blood. The CDR3 nucleotides read TGTGCCAGCAGCACACCGGGACAAGGGGGCTACACCTTC. Its translation: CASSTPGQGGYTF.